The rows below give T cell receptor beta chains drawn from one sample of a study of cytomegalovirus exposure and HLA in healthy donors. Assay: immunoSEQ multiplex PCR; the TCRdb copy retains only in-frame clones and omits some. The repertoire holds hundreds of thousands of clones, with 70% as singletons. Material for sequencing was PBMCs. These receptors were collected from a man aged 35 to 55 in good health and CMV-seropositive. The CDR3 runs from the conserved cysteine through the conserved F or W. D genes are given only for firm matches. The listing skips clone size in some rows; elsewhere it reads once, few, many or a size class.

D gene	clone size	V gene	J gene	CDR3 DNA	CDR3 protein
.	.	TRBV9	TRBJ1-2	TGTGCCAGCAGCGCCACCCGGGACAAAAATGGCTACACCTTC	CASSATRDKNGYTF
TRBD2	.	TRBV5-4	TRBJ2-3	TGTGCCAGCAGCTTGGGGCTAGCGGGGGGCCCCACAGATACGCAGTATTTT	CASSLGLAGGPTDTQYF
.	once	TRBV9	TRBJ1-2	TGTGCCAGCAGCGTGGGCTACTCATCCGGGACAATATATGGCTACACCTTC	CASSVGYSSGTIYGYTF
.	.	TRBV7-2	TRBJ2-5	TGTGCCAGCAGCAAAACTGCCGGGGTTGAGACCCAGTACTTC	CASSKTAGVETQYF
TRBD1	.	TRBV6-1	TRBJ1-2	TGTGCCAGCAGCACCCAAACGACAGGGCCCTATGGCTACACCTTC	CASSTQTTGPYGYTF
.	.	TRBV4-2	TRBJ2-7	TGTGCCAGCAGCCAGATACAGGGCACCTACGAGCAGTACTTC	CASSQIQGTYEQYF
.	.	TRBV7-6	TRBJ2-1	TGTGCCAGCAGCTTAAAGGGGAATGAGCAGTTCTTC	CASSLKGNEQFF
TRBD1	.	TRBV2	TRBJ1-3	TGTGCCAGTGGGACAGGTCAAAGAAGCTCTGGAAACACCATATATTTT	CASGTGQRSSGNTIYF
.	.	TRBV10-3	TRBJ1-2	TGTGCCATCAGTGGCTTCGGGGGGCGCTATGGCTACACCTTC	CAISGFGGRYGYTF
.	.	TRBV9	TRBJ1-1	TGTGCCAGCAGCGCGGGCGGGGTGGTGAACACTGAAGCTTTCTTT	CASSAGGVVNTEAFF
TRBD1	.	TRBV29-1	TRBJ1-1	TGCAGCGTTCAGGGCAGGGGGTGGACTGAAGCTTTCTTT	CSVQGRGWTEAFF
.	many	TRBV5-4	TRBJ1-3	TGTGCCAGCAGCTTGGTAGGGGATGGAAACACCATATATTTT	CASSLVGDGNTIYF
.	.	TRBV6-1	TRBJ2-2	TGTGCCAGCAGTGAAGACAGGACAAACACCGGGGAGCTGTTTTTT	CASSEDRTNTGELFF
.	.	TRBV18	TRBJ2-3	TGTGCCAGCTCACCATCGAGGGGCACAGATACGCAGTATTTT	CASSPSRGTDTQYF
TRBD1	.	TRBV6-1	TRBJ1-1	TGTGCCAGCAGGTTACCGGGACAGGGCACTGAAGCTTTCTTT	CASRLPGQGTEAFF
TRBD2	.	TRBV18	TRBJ2-4	TGTGCCAGCTCACCCTTAGCGGGGACACTAGCCAAAAACATTCAGTACTTC	CASSPLAGTLAKNIQYF
.	.	TRBV4-3	TRBJ1-1	TGCGCCAGCAGCCAACGGGGGGGCGACACTGAAGCTTTCTTT	CASSQRGGDTEAFF
TRBD1	few	TRBV15	TRBJ1-4	TGTGCCACCAGCAGACAGGGGGCGGGTGAAAAACTGTTTTTT	CATSRQGAGEKLFF
TRBD1	.	TRBV7-2	TRBJ1-5	TGTGCCAGCAGCTCTACAGGGGGCGGGCAGCCCCAGCATTTT	CASSSTGGGQPQHF
.	.	TRBV5-1	TRBJ2-7	TGCGCCAGCAGACCGTCGGACAGTCGGGACGAGCAGTACTTC	CASRPSDSRDEQYF
.	few	TRBV6-4	TRBJ2-1	TGTGCCAGCAGTGCACAGGGCAGGGGGGTTTACAATGAGCAGTTCTTC	CASSAQGRGVYNEQFF
TRBD1	.	TRBV5-4	TRBJ2-3	TGTGCCAGCAGGGCAGGGGGCGTAGATACGCAGTATTTT	CASRAGGVDTQYF
TRBD2	.	TRBV7-6	TRBJ2-1	TGTGCCAGCAGCCCCATCGGGGGGTCCTACAATGAGCAGTTCTTC	CASSPIGGSYNEQFF
.	few	TRBV6-1	TRBJ2-5	TGTGCCAGCAGTCCCTCGAGGGGGGGCTTTGGGGCCCAGTACTTC	CASSPSRGGFGAQYF
.	.	TRBV5-1	TRBJ2-1	TGCGCCAGCAGCTTGGTGGGCAGGGGCGACAATGAGCAGTTCTTC	CASSLVGRGDNEQFF
TRBD2	few	TRBV6-1	TRBJ2-3	TGTGCCAGTTTAGCGGGGAGGACAGATACGCAGTATTTT	CASLAGRTDTQYF
TRBD2	once	TRBV6-1	TRBJ2-7	TGTGCCAGCAAGACGACTAGCGGGGGGGCCGAGCAGTACTTC	CASKTTSGGAEQYF
TRBD2	.	TRBV5-1	TRBJ2-5	TGCGCCAGCAGGGACCGTAGCGGGGAGGGCGGAGAGACCCAGTACTTC	CASRDRSGEGGETQYF
.	few	TRBV5-6	TRBJ2-7	TGTGCCAGCAGCCGGGGGTCGACAGTTCCCTACGAGCAGTACTTC	CASSRGSTVPYEQYF
.	.	TRBV19	TRBJ2-7	TGTGCCAGTAGTACCGGACCATTAGCGTCGGAGCAGTACTTC	CASSTGPLASEQYF
TRBD1	.	TRBV28	TRBJ1-3	TGTGCCAGCAGTTTATTGGCCAGGGGGCCCGTCACTGGAAACACCATATATTTT	CASSLLARGPVTGNTIYF
.	.	TRBV7-2	TRBJ1-2	TGTGCCAGCAGCCCCGTCTCAACCGGGGGCTACACCTTC	CASSPVSTGGYTF
TRBD1	.	TRBV2	TRBJ1-5	TGTGCCAGCAGGAGGGAGGGGACAGGTAATCAGCCCCAGCATTTT	CASRREGTGNQPQHF
TRBD1	.	TRBV11-2	TRBJ2-1	TGTGCCAGCAGCTTGGGGACAGGGGGCTTCTATGAGCAGTTCTTC	CASSLGTGGFYEQFF
TRBD2	.	TRBV11-2	TRBJ2-5	TGTGCCAGCAGCCGCCGGGGGGAGCGGGGGGCAGAAGAGCCCCAGTACTTC	CASSRRGERGAEEPQYF